Listed below are T cell receptor beta chains from one sample, sequenced in a study of blood T cell repertoires in COVID-19. Produced via immunoSEQ multiplex PCR; TCRdb's table is partial and in-frame only. The table has about 310,000 clones, about 91% seen once. Material for sequencing was PBMCs or T cells enriched from blood (not recorded which). These receptors were collected from a young woman who had recovered from COVID-19. CDR3s include the opening cysteine and the closing phenylalanine or tryptophan. A D gene is named only where the DNA matches it firmly. Clone size is stated in some rows and not others, as once, few, many or a class when expanded.

>TRBV3-1/TRBV3-2|TRBJ2-1|TRBD2|.
TGTGCCAGCAGCCATACTAGCGGGGGGGTCAGGAGTCAATACAATGAGCAGTTCTTC
CASSHTSGGVRSQYNEQFF
>TRBV15|TRBJ1-4|TRBD1|.
TGTGCCACCAGCAGAGATAGACAGGGGGCGGAAAAACTGTTTTTT
CATSRDRQGAEKLFF
>TRBV7-3|TRBJ2-2|.|.
TGTGCCAGCAGCTCTCTAGATACCACCGGGGAGCTGTTTTTT
CASSSLDTTGELFF
>TRBV7-2|TRBJ1-2|TRBD1|.
TGTGCCAGCAACCCGGGACAGGGGAGGTCCTATGGCTACACCTTC
CASNPGQGRSYGYTF
>TRBV7-8|TRBJ1-3|TRBD1|.
TGTGCCAGCAGCCGACAGACAGGGACTGGAAACACCATATATTTT
CASSRQTGTGNTIYF
>TRBV7-3|TRBJ1-2|.|few
TGTGCCAGCAGCTTACAGGCAGGCCCTTATGGCTACACCTTC
CASSLQAGPYGYTF
>TRBV7-2|TRBJ1-1|.|.
TGTGCCAGCAGCTTAGCCCTTAGAGGTGAAGCTTTCTTT
CASSLALRGEAFF
>TRBV4-2|TRBJ2-6|TRBD1|.
TGTGCCAGCAGTCGACAGGGGAGCTCTGGGGCCAACGTCCTGACTTTC
CASSRQGSSGANVLTF
>TRBV28|TRBJ1-1|TRBD1|.
TGTGCCAGCAGTTTGGGACAGGGTCCATCCGAAGCTTTCTTT
CASSLGQGPSEAFF
>TRBV28|TRBJ1-2|.|.
TGTGCCATTTGGGGTAGGGCCGGGGATGGCTACACCTTC
CAIWGRAGDGYTF
>TRBV9|TRBJ2-1|TRBD2|.
TGTGCCAGCAGCGCCCCCCCGCTGGGAGCGGGGGGGCCATATGAGCAGTTCTTC
CASSAPPLGAGGPYEQFF
>TRBV5-1|TRBJ1-1|TRBD1|.
TGCGCCAGCAGCTTGGCCGAGGGGCAGGGGGTCACTGAAGCTTTCTTT
CASSLAEGQGVTEAFF
>TRBV27|TRBJ2-7|TRBD2|.
TGTGCCAGCAGTTCACGGCCGGGAGGGCCAAAGCAGTACTTC
CASSSRPGGPKQYF